This is a list of T cell receptor beta chains from one sample in a study of blood T cell repertoires in COVID-19. Sequencing used immunoSEQ multiplex PCR; TCRdb keeps in-frame clones, though not all of them. Of approximately 66,000 clones in the sample, 80% to 90% are singletons; the top ten hold approximately 8.8%. What was sequenced was peripheral blood. All receptors derive from a human donor with active COVID-19. The donor label of this sample is uncertain. The CDR3 runs from the conserved cysteine through the conserved F or W. The D gene is left open where the match is weak. Only some rows state a clone size, as once, few, many or a class for expanded clones.

V gene	J gene	D gene	clone size	CDR3 DNA	CDR3 protein
TRBV14	TRBJ1-1	NA	NA	TGTGCCAGCAGACCACAGTCGATCCGGTCTGAAGCTTTCTTT	CASRPQSIRSEAFF
TRBV29-1	TRBJ2-7	TRBD2	NA	TGCAGCGTTGGGGGGACTAGCGGCTCCTACGAGCAGTACTTC	CSVGGTSGSYEQYF
TRBV19	TRBJ2-1	NA	NA	TGTGCCAGTAGTACGGCGGTCTCCTACAATGAGCAGTTCTTC	CASSTAVSYNEQFF
TRBV7-2	TRBJ1-2	NA	many	TGTGCCAGCAGCTCCCTCTATGGCTACACCTTC	CASSSLYGYTF
TRBV11-3	TRBJ2-1	NA	NA	TGTGCCAGCAGCTTAGGGACAGTGCAGTTCTTC	CASSLGTVQFF
TRBV10-3	TRBJ2-5	NA	NA	TGTGCCATCAGTGAGTCGCTTGATGGGGCCTACCAAGAGACCCAGTACTTC	CAISESLDGAYQETQYF
TRBV5-5	TRBJ2-7	NA	once	TGTGCCAGCAGCGGAACAGGGTCCCCCTACGAGCAGTACTTC	CASSGTGSPYEQYF
TRBV3-1/TRBV3-2	TRBJ2-5	TRBD2	NA	TGTGCCAGCAGCCGACACCCAGGAGCGGGGGAGGAGGAGACCCAGTACTTC	CASSRHPGAGEEETQYF
TRBV7-9	TRBJ1-1	TRBD1	NA	TGTGCCAGCAGCAAGACAGGGGGCACTGAAGCTTTCTTT	CASSKTGGTEAFF
TRBV19	TRBJ1-2	NA	NA	TGTGCCAGTAGTATAGGGGCGTCGGCAAGATCCGGCTACACCTTC	CASSIGASARSGYTF
TRBV19	TRBJ2-5	TRBD2	NA	TGTGCCAGTAGTATCCACTCACTAGCGACCGAACGAGAGACCCAGTACTTC	CASSIHSLATERETQYF
TRBV29-1	TRBJ2-7	TRBD1	NA	TGCAGCGGGGGACAGGATTCCTACGAGCAGTACTTC	CSGGQDSYEQYF
TRBV19	TRBJ2-1	NA	few	TGTGCCAGTAGTATAGGAACAGGTCCTACCTACAATGAGCAGTTCTTC	CASSIGTGPTYNEQFF
TRBV15	TRBJ1-5	TRBD1	once	TGTGCCACCAGCAGAGACAGGGGGTATCAGCCCCAGCATTTT	CATSRDRGYQPQHF
TRBV7-9	TRBJ2-1	TRBD2	NA	TGTGCCAGTTCGGGGTTGAGTTGGGGCGGGAGCTCCTACAATGAGCAGTTCTTC	CASSGLSWGGSSYNEQFF
TRBV7-3	TRBJ2-3	TRBD1	NA	TGTGCCAGCAGCCCAAGACGTAATACAGGGGCTCGCACAGATACGCAGTATTTT	CASSPRRNTGARTDTQYF
TRBV18	TRBJ2-5	TRBD1	NA	TGTGCCAGCTCCGTTGACAGGGCCCAAGAGACCCAGTACTTC	CASSVDRAQETQYF
TRBV28	TRBJ2-1	NA	few	TGTGCCAGCAGTTTATTCTCGGGGGAGCAGTTCTTC	CASSLFSGEQFF
TRBV6-5	TRBJ2-3	NA	NA	TGTGCCAGCAGAGGGGGTACGCAGTATTTT	CASRGGTQYF
TRBV5-6	TRBJ1-6	NA	NA	TGTGCCAGCAGCTTGTTTAGTGTACTGGATTCACCCCTCCACTTT	CASSLFSVLDSPLHF